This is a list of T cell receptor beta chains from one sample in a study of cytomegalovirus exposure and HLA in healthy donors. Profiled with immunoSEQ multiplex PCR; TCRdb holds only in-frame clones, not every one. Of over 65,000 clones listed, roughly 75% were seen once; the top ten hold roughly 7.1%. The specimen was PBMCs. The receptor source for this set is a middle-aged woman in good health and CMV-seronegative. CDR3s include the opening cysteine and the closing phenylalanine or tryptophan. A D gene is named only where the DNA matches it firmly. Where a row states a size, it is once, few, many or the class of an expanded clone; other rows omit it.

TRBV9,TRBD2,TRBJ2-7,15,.,CASSTAGGETYEQYF,TGTGCCAGCAGCACCGCGGGGGGGGAGACCTACGAGCAGTACTTC
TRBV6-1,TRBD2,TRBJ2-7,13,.,CASTGGKIHEQYF,TGTGCCAGCACGGGAGGTAAAATCCACGAGCAGTACTTC
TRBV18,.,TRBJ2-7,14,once,CASSPKAGSYEQYF,TGTGCCAGCTCACCCAAGGCGGGTTCCTACGAGCAGTACTTC
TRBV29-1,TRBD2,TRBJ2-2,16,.,CSVSTSGGANTGELFF,TGCAGCGTTTCCACTAGCGGGGGGGCGAACACCGGGGAGCTGTTTTTT
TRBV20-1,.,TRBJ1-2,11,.,CSARRLSGYTF,TGCAGTGCTAGGCGGTTGAGTGGGTACACCTTC
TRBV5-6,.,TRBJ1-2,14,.,CASTREQGIHGYTF,TGTGCCAGCACAAGGGAGCAGGGGATTCATGGCTACACCTTC
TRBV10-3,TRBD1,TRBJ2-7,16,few,CAISDFTGTGGYEQYF,TGTGCCATCAGTGATTTCACCGGGACAGGGGGCTACGAGCAGTACTTC
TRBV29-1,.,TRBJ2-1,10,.,CSVDSGKQFF,TGCAGCGTTGACTCAGGAAAGCAGTTCTTC
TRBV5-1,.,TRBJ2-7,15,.,CASSLEGGVVDEQYF,TGCGCCAGCAGCTTGGAAGGGGGGGTGGTAGACGAGCAGTACTTC
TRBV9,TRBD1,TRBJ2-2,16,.,CASSVTGGPDTGELFF,TGTGCCAGCAGCGTAACAGGGGGCCCGGACACCGGGGAGCTGTTTTTT
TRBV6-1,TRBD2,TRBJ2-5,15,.,CASSLAGGDQETQYF,TGTGCCAGCAGTTTAGCGGGGGGGGACCAAGAGACCCAGTACTTC
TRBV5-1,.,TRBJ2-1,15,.,CASSPSSNTNNEQLF,TGCGCCAGCAGTCCTAGCAGCAACACTAACAATGAGCAGCTCTTC
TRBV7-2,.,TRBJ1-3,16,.,CASSLDPPGVGNTIYF,TGTGCCAGCAGCTTAGATCCCCCCGGGGTGGGAAACACCATATATTTT
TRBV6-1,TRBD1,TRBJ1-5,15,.,CASRRTGGENQPQHF,TGTGCCAGCAGACGCACAGGGGGCGAGAATCAGCCCCAGCATTTT
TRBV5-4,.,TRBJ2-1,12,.,CASSLAPGEQFF,TGTGCCAGCAGCTTGGCCCCGGGTGAGCAGTTCTTC
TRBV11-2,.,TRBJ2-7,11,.,CASSSGVEQYF,TGTGCCAGCAGCTCCGGGGTCGAGCAGTACTTC
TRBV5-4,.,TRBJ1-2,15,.,CASTPGSGPNYGYTF,TGTGCCAGCACCCCCGGCTCGGGTCCTAACTATGGCTACACCTTC
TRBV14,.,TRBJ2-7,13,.,CASSLVPSYEQYF,TGTGCCAGCAGCCTAGTCCCTTCCTACGAGCAGTACTTC
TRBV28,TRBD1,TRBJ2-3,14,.,CANAPGQGTDTQYF,TGTGCCAACGCCCCAGGACAGGGCACAGATACGCAGTATTTT
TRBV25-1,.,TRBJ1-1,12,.,CASRDTPAEAFF,TGTGCCAGCAGGGACACCCCAGCTGAAGCTTTCTTT
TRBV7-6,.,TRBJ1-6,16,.,CASSLVTGKGRSPLHF,TGTGCCAGCAGCTTAGTTACAGGGAAAGGTCGATCACCCCTCCACTTT
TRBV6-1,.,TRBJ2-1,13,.,CASKRGEGGEQFF,TGTGCCAGCAAAAGAGGGGAGGGGGGTGAGCAGTTCTTC
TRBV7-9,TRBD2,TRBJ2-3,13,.,CASSLAGTSGKGF,TGTGCCAGCAGCTTAGCCGGGACTAGCGGGAAGGGTTTT
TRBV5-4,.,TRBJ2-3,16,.,CASSLWDFGPTDTQYF,TGTGCCAGCAGCTTGTGGGACTTCGGCCCCACAGATACGCAGTATTTT
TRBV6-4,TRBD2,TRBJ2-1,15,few,CASSAIAGGYNEQFF,TGTGCCAGCAGTGCCATAGCGGGGGGATACAATGAGCAGTTCTTC
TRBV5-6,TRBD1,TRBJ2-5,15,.,CASSSTGGSSETQYF,TGTGCCAGCAGCTCAACAGGGGGCTCGTCTGAGACCCAGTACTTC
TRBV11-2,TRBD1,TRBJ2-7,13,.,CASRNNRGYEQYF,TGTGCCAGCAGGAATAACAGGGGCTACGAGCAGTACTTC